This T cell receptor beta chain comes out of a study of shared clonotypes between healthy human individuals. Some clones are missing from TCRdb's copy, which holds only in-frame ones; the method was immunoSEQ multiplex PCR. The table has 230,000 or so clones, 50% to 75% seen once. This receptor was taken from a man aged 25 to 40 in good health. Sample: memory CD4+ T cells sorted from blood. Subset reported: CD45RA-negative fraction.

As DNA, the CDR3 is TGTGCCAGCACCCTGACTAGCGGGAGTACAGATACGCAGTATTTT. It specifies CASTLTSGSTDTQYF. J is TRBJ2-3 and V is TRBV27; 12 positions match TRBD2. The CDR3 has 15 amino acids. V dropped 7 bases and J dropped 3; count of bases not matched to a gene: 5. Germline V gene lookup returns CDR1 MNHEY and CDR2 SMNVEV (reference sequence).